The source of this TCR beta chain is a study of shared clonotypes between healthy human individuals. Deep-level assay runs were performed. Replicate PCRs were loaded with about 300 ng DNA from unsorted PBMC, some 33,000 T cell genomes. Here immunoSEQ multiplex PCR was the method, and the copy in TCRdb shows in-frame clones only, minus some. The sample shows roughly 490,000 clones, 76% of them seen only once. Germline CDR1 is DFQATT and CDR2 is SNEGSKA (reference sequence). V dropped 6 bases and J dropped 4 bases, with 7 bases sitting between them. This CDR3 spans 11 amino acids. In the case of this clone: Other nucleotide sequences in the sample specify the same CDR3.

This TCR derives from a woman aged 40 to 55 in good health. Some clones in this sample may be carry-over from other donors' samples. The sample comprised PBMCs. The gene calls are TRBV20-1 and TRBJ2-1; D is unresolved. CDR3: CSARQYNEQFF. DNA for the CDR3: TGCAGTGCAAGACAATACAATGAGCAGTTCTTC.